The table lists the clone carrying this T cell receptor (beta chain) with a few counts. Some clones are missing from TCRdb's copy, which holds only in-frame ones; the method was immunoSEQ multiplex PCR. The data show a few hundred thousand clones, approximately 86% seen once. The source of the sample is a study of blood T cell repertoires in COVID-19. Study details: The United States, Italy and Spain provided the acute and convalescent COVID-19 samples. Sources were T cells, B-cell-depleted T cells, or PBMCs; the material itself was cDNA or gDNA.

V was clipped by 7 bases and J by 5 bases, with 18 bases between them. CDR1 is SGHRS and CDR2 is YFSETQ in the germline V gene. CDR3 length equals 15 residues. Participants reported their clinical history, and cohort assignment relied on those reports. This TCR came from a woman between 35 and 50 years old with acute COVID-19. The chain carries TRBV5-1 and TRBJ2-2; D might be TRBD2 (6 bases). Sequenced: PBMCs or T cells enriched from blood (not recorded which). CDR3: CASSYGGIVTGELFF. CDR3 nucleotide sequence: TGCGCCAGCTCCTATGGGGGGATCGTGACCGGGGAGCTGTTTTTT.